This TCR beta chain was obtained from a study of cytotoxic CD8 clonotypes in ibrutinib-treated CLL. Here immunoSEQ multiplex PCR was the method, and the copy in TCRdb shows in-frame clones only, minus some. The sample includes about 310,000 clones, roughly 80% seen only once; the top ten take about 6.7%. Germline V gene sequence: CDR1 MNHNS, CDR2 SASEGT. The CDR3 has 17 amino acids. With 2 bases clipped from V and 3 bases from J, the junction kept 12 bases outside the gene matches. The specimen was PBMCs, collected before ibrutinib treatment. J is TRBJ2-7 and V is TRBV6-1; TRBD1 aligns across 8 bases. The sequence came from a human donor with chronic lymphocytic leukemia. CDR3 coding DNA: TGTGCCAGCAGTGAATCGTCCGACAGGGGTAGTATCTACGAGCAGTACTTC. As protein: CASSESSDRGSIYEQYF.